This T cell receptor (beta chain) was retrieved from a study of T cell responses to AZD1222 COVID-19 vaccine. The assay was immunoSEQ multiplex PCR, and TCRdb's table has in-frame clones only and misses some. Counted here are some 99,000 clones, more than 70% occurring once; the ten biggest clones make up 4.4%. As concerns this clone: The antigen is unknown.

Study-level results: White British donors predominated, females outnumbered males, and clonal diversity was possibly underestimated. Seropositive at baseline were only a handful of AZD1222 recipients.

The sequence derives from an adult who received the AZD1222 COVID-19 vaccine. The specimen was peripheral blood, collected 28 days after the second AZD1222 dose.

The chain's CDR3 is CASSLQGAGELFF. CDR3 DNA: TGTGCCAGCAGCCTCCAGGGGGCCGGGGAGCTGTTTTTT. The chain is built from TRBV9 and TRBJ2-2; 7 bases align to TRBD1. The CDR3 runs 13 residues. Per the germline V gene, CDR1 is SGDLS and CDR2 is YYNGEE. The V segment lost 4 bases and the J segment 6 bases; nucleotides outside the gene matches: 3.